This TCR beta chain is from a study of T cells after yellow fever vaccination. V gave up 6 bases and J gave up 4 bases, with 14 bases separating them. The CDR3 consists of 14 residues. Germline values: CDR1 WSHSY, CDR2 SAAADI. Study results and caveats: Weaker, the secondary response had a peak occurring faster, on day 5 versus 15. There was a possibility that FACS-sorted repertoires contained abundant clonotypes contaminating from the bulk population.

5'RACE template switching produced TCR cDNA carrying a universal primer site and UMIs. TCRdb analysed the 5' RACE reads with MiXCR anew, one entry per CDR3 protein. The table records a few hundred thousand distinct CDR3 sequences, approximately 16% of them present only once. This clonotype was seen only a few times. Its antigen is not known. The sample was PBMCs, taken more than 4 days after the first yellow fever vaccination. The source of this sequence is a man aged 18 to 35 who received the YFV17D yellow fever vaccine. V and J are TRBV10-2 and TRBJ2-3, with D possibly matching TRBD2 (5 bases). For the CDR3, the DNA is TGCGCCAGCAGATATCGGGGTAGGCCAGATACGCAGTATTTT. It translates to CASRYRGRPDTQYF.